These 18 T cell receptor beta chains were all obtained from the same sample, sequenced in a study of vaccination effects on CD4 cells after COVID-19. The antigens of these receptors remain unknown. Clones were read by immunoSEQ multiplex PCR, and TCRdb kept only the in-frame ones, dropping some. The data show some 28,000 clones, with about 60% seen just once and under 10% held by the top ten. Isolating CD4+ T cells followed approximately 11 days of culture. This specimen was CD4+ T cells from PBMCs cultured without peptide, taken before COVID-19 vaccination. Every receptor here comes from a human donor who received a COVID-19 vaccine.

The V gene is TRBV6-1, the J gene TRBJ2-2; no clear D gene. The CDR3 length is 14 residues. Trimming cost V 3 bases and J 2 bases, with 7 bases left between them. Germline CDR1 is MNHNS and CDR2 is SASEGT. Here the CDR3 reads CASSETHNTGELFF. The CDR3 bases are TGTGCCAGCAGTGAGACCCATAACACCGGGGAGCTGTTTTTT.

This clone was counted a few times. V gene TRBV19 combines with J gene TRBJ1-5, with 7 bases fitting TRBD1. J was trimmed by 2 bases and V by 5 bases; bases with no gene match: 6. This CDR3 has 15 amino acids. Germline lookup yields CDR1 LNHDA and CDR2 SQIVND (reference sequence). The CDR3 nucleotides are TGTGCCAGTAGTTCTCGAGGACAGGGCAATCAGCCCCAGCATTTT. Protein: CASSSRGQGNQPQHF.

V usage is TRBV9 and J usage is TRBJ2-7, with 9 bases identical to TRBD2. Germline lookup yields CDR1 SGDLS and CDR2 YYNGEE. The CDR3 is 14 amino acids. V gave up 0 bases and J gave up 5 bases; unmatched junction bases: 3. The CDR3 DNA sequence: TGTGCCAGCAGCGTAGAGGGACTAGCAGACGAGCAGTACTTC. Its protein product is CASSVEGLADEQYF.

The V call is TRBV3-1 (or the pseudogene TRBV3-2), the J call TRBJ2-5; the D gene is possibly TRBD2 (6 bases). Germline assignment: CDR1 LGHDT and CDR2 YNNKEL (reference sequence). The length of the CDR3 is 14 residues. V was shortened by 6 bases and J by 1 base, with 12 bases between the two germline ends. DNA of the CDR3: TGTGCCAGCAGACCGCGGGATTTCCAAGAGACCCAGTACTTC. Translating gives CASRPRDFQETQYF.

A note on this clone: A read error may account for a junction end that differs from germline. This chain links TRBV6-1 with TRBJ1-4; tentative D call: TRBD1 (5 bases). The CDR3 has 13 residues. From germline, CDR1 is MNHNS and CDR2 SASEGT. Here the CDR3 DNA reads TGTGCCAGCAGTGAAGCCCAGTGGGGCATAAAGTCTTTT. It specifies CASSEAQWGIKSF.

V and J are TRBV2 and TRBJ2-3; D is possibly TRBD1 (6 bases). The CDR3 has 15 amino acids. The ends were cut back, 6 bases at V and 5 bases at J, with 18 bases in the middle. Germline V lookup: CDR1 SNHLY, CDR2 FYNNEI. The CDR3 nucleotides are TGTGCCAGCAGCAATCAGGGGCGGTCTGGAGATACGCAGTATTTT. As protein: CASSNQGRSGDTQYF.

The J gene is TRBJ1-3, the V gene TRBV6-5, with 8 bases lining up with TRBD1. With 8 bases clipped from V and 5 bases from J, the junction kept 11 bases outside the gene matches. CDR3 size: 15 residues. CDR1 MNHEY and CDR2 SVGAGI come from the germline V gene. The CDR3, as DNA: TGTGCCAGCGGGCTGTATCAGGGGGCGAGAAACACCATATATTTT. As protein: CASGLYQGARNTIYF.

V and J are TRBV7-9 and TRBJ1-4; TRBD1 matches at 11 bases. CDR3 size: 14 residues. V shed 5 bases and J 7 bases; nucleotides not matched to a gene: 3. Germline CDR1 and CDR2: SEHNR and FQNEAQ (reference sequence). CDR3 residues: CASSRGTGGEKLFF. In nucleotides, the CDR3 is TGTGCCAGCAGCCGCGGGACAGGGGGTGAAAAACTGTTTTTT.

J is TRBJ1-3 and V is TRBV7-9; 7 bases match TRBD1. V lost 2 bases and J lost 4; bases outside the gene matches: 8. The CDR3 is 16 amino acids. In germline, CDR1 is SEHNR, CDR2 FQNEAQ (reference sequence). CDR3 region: CASSLLSGGQGNTIYF. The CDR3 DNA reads TGTGCCAGCAGCTTACTATCAGGGGGGCAGGGAAACACCATATATTTT.

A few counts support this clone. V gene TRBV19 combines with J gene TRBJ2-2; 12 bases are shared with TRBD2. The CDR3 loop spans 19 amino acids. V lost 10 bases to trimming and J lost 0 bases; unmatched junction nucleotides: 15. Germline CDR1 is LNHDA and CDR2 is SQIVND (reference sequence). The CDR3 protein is CAISVGLAGLSANTGELFF. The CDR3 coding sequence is TGTGCCATTTCGGTAGGACTAGCGGGATTAAGCGCGAACACCGGGGAGCTGTTTTTT.

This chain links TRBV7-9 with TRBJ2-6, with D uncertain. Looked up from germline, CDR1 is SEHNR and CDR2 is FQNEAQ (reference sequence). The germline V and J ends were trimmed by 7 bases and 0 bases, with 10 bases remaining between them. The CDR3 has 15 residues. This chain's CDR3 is CASNGRHSGANVLTF. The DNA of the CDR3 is TGTGCCAGCAATGGGCGACACTCTGGGGCCAACGTCCTGACTTTC. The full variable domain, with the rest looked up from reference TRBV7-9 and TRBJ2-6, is DTGVSQNPRHKITKRGQNVTFRCDPISEHNRLYWYRQTLGQGPEFLTYFQNEAQLEKSRLLSDRFSAERPKGSFSTLEIQRTEQGDSAMYLCASNGRHSGANVLTFGAGSRLTVL.

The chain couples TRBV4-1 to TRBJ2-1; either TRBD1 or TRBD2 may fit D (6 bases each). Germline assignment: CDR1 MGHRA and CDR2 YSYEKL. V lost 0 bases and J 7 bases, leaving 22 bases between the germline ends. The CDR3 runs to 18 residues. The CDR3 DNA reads TGCGCCAGCAGCCAAGATGGGGGGCCCGGGGTTTCGCGTAATGAGCAGTTCTTC. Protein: CASSQDGGPGVSRNEQFF.

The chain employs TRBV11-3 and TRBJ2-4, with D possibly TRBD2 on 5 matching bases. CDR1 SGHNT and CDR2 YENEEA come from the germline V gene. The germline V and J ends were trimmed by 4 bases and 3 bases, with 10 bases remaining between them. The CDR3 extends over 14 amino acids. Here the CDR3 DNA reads TGTGCCAGCAGCTCGGGGTTCGGCAAAAACATTCAGTACTTC. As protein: CASSSGFGKNIQYF.

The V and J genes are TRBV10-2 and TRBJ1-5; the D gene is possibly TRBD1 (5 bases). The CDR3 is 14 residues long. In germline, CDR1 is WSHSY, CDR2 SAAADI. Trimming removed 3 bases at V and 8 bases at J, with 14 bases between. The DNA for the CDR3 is TGCGCCAGCAGTGATGGCAGGGCTATGGAGCCCCAGCATTTT. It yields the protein CASSDGRAMEPQHF.

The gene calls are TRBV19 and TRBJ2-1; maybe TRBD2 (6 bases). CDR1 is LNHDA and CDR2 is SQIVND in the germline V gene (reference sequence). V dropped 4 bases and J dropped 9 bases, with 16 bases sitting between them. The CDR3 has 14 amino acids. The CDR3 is CASSTPGEVLEQFF. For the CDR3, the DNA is TGTGCCAGTAGTACCCCCGGGGAGGTGCTTGAGCAGTTCTTC.

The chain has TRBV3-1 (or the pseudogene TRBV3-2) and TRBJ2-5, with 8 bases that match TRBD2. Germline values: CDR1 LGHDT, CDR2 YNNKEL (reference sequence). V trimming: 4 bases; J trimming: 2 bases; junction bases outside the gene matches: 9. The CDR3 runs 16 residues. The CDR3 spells CASSLRKLAGQETQYF. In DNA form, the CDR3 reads TGTGCCAGCAGCCTCCGGAAGCTAGCGGGTCAAGAGACCCAGTACTTC.

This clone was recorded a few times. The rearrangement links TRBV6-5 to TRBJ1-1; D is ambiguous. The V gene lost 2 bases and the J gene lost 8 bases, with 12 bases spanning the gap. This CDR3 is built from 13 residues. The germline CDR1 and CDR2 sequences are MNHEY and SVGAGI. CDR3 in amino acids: CASSYGPGREAFF. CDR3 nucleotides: TGTGCCAGCAGTTACGGCCCCGGACGAGAAGCTTTCTTT.

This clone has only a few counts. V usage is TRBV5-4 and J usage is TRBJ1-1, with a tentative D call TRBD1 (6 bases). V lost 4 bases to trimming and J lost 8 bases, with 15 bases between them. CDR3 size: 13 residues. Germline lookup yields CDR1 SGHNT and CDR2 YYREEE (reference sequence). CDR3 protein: CASSAGQFVEAFF. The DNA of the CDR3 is TGTGCCAGCAGCGCTGGACAGTTCGTCGAAGCTTTCTTT.